The 21 T cell receptor beta chains below come from one sample, sequenced in a study of tumor and adjacent non-tumor tissue in lung cancer. No cell sorting was done before RNA was extracted from the tissue. Three rounds of nested PCR, following a modified ARM-PCR protocol, produced the TCRbeta library. TCRdb passed the multiplex PCR reads through MiXCR, listing each CDR3 protein once. The table records tens of thousands of distinct CDR3 sequences, over 75% of them present only once. The sequenced material came from lung tumor tissue. Every receptor here comes from a woman in her forties or fifties with non-small cell lung cancer.

As concerns this clonotype: Possible read error: a much larger clone is one base away. V usage is TRBV13 and J usage is TRBJ1-6; 8 nucleotides align to TRBD1. The germline V gene has CDR1 PRHDT and CDR2 FYEKMQ (reference sequence). This CDR3 has 18 residues. The CDR3 DNA follows: TGTGCCAGCAGCTTAGGTGGCAGGGGGCGCTCCTATAATTCACCCCCCCACTTT. It encodes CASSLGGRGRSYNSPPHF.

This clonotype was detected once. The germline gene is not matched at one end of the junction; a read error may be the cause. This chain connects TRBV12-3 or TRBV12-4 to TRBJ2-1; D ambiguous. The length of the CDR3 is 15 residues. CDR3 bases: TGTGCCAGCAGTCCTAGAGATTCGTCCTACAATGAGCGGTTCTTC. Protein sequence: CASSPRDSSYNERFF.

This clonotype was recorded only once. V and J are TRBV5-1 and TRBJ2-5, with D tentatively TRBD1 (6 bases). This CDR3 has 14 residues. With 6 bases removed from V and 1 base from J, the gap between germline ends came to 13 bases. Per germline, CDR1 SGHRS and CDR2 YFSETQ. The CDR3 DNA sequence: TGCGCCAGCAATTTAGACAGGTTCCAAGAGACCCAGTACTTC. Its protein product is CASNLDRFQETQYF.

With regard to this clonotype: Mismatch with germline at one junction end may stem from a read error. This chain links TRBV12-3 or TRBV12-4 with TRBJ2-3; tentatively, D is TRBD2 (6 bases). This CDR3 has 13 residues. CDR3 loop: CASNLRGSDTHYF. In DNA, the CDR3 is TGTGCCAGCAATTTACGGGGGAGCGATACGCATTATTTT.

Comment on this clonotype: An end of the junction differs from the germline gene, which may be a read error. V and J are TRBV28 and TRBJ2-7, with a possible D match to TRBD2 (5 bases). CDR1 is MDHEN, CDR2 SYDVKM, per germline. The CDR3 is 12 amino acids. The CDR3 spells CAIETSGQEQYF. The CDR3 DNA reads TGTGCCATCGAGACCAGCGGCCAGGAGCAGTACTTT.

The chain recombines TRBV11-2 with TRBJ2-7; a weak D match, TRBD1 (5 bases). Looked up from germline, CDR1 is SGHAT and CDR2 is FQNNGV. The CDR3 loop spans 13 amino acids. Trimming stripped 5 bases from V and 12 bases from J, with 20 bases between. CDR3 region: CASSTDRDYKLYF. The CDR3 coding sequence is TGTGCCAGCAGCACCGACAGAGATTACAAGCTGTACTTC. The full variable domain, completed using reference TRBV11-2 and TRBJ2-7, is EAGVAQSPRYKIIEKRQSVAFWCNPISGHATLYWYQQILGQGPKLLIQFQNNGVVDDSQLPKDRFSAERLKGVDSTLKIQPAKLEDSAVYLCASSTDRDYKLYFGPGTRLTVT.

This clonotype was recorded once. A read error may produce the germline difference seen at one junction end. This sequence joins TRBV6-6 and TRBJ2-1; 9 nucleotides agree with TRBD2. The germline gives CDR1 MNHNY, CDR2 SVGAGI (reference sequence). The CDR3 consists of 15 residues. CDR3 region: CASSYVSGSDNEQFF. In DNA form, the CDR3 reads TGTGCCAGCAGTTACGTTAGCGGGAGTGACAATGAGCAATTCTTC.

About this clonotype itself: Given the absence of the conserved phenylalanine or tryptophan at the CDR3 end, a read error is likely. No DNA is shown, since the ends of the CDR3 on it are uncertain; the CDR3 is the one TCRdb lists. The rearrangement joins TRBV7-9 to TRBJ1-4; the DNA was not compared with TRBD1, the D call given in the table. The CDR3 length equals 15 residues, ends included. Germline V gives CDR1 SEHNR, CDR2 FQNEAQ (reference sequence). The CDR3 reads CASTLRQGPNEKLSY.

There are a few counts of this clonotype. This clone may be a read error of a much larger clone one base away. The gene calls are TRBV14 and TRBJ1-1, with unresolved D. Germline CDR1 reads SGHDN; CDR2 reads FVKESK. Trimming pared 1 base from V and 0 bases from J, leaving 9 bases between. The CDR3 is 15 residues long. CDR3 region: CASSQGRSMNTEAFF. Written as DNA, the CDR3 is TGTGCCAGCAGCCAAGGACGGAGCATGAACACTGAAGCTTTCTTT.

Concerning this clonotype: Likely a read error: the CDR3 ends without its conserved phenylalanine or tryptophan. The chain is built from TRBV4-3 and TRBJ2-6; D may be TRBD2 (5 bases). The germline V and J ends were trimmed by 0 bases and 1 base, with 7 bases remaining between them. Germline lookup yields CDR1 LGHNA and CDR2 YSLEER. This CDR3 has 16 amino acids. Written as DNA, the CDR3 is TGCGCCAGCAGCCAAGAGACTACTTCTGGGGCCAACGTCCTGACTATC. Protein sequence: CASSQETTSGANVLTI.

Comments on this clonotype: A read error may produce the germline difference seen at one junction end. This chain links TRBV20-1 with TRBJ2-2; TRBD2 is a possible D gene (5 bases). The CDR3 runs 16 residues. Looked up from germline, CDR1 is DFQATT and CDR2 is SNEGSKA (reference sequence). CDR3 region: CSGTPVGILGAGKLFF. CDR3 nucleotides: TGCAGTGGCACCCCGGTTGGGATTCTTGGCGCCGGGAAGCTGTTTTTT.

Turning to this clonotype: One end of the junction is discordant with germline, which a read error may explain. The chain employs TRBV6-5 and TRBJ2-5; D tentatively reads TRBD1 or TRBD2 (5 bases each). Germline CDR1 is MNHEY and CDR2 is SVGAGI. The CDR3 runs 13 residues. The CDR3 region has the DNA TGTGCCAGATCAGGGACCACCCAAGATACCCAGTACTTC. This translates into CARSGTTQDTQYF.

Remarks on this clonotype: In this CDR3 the conserved last residue, phenylalanine or tryptophan, is missing, so a read error is likely. This chain links TRBV20-1 with TRBJ2-1; maybe TRBD2 (6 bases). Germline V gives CDR1 DFQATT, CDR2 SNEGSKA (reference sequence). The CDR3 runs 14 residues. In nucleotides, the CDR3 is TGCTGTGCTAACTTCGGGGGAGGCTACAATGAGCAGTTCTCC. Translating it yields CCANFGGGYNEQFS.

The gene calls are TRBV4-1 and TRBJ1-1; perhaps TRBD1 as D (5 bases). Germline V gene data show CDR1 as MGHRA and CDR2 as YSYEKL. This CDR3 region has 16 residues. The V and J ends lost 3 bases and 5 bases respectively, with 19 bases between them. CDR3 sequence reads: CASSHDLYRWNTEAFF. CDR3 bases: TGCGCCAGCAGCCATGATTTGTACAGGTGGAATACTGAAGCTTTCTTT.

Comment on this clonotype: The CDR3 carries no conserved terminal phenylalanine or tryptophan, so it likely arises from a read error. The V gene is TRBV11-3, the J gene TRBJ2-2, with 10 bases fitting TRBD1. The CDR3 extends over 16 amino acids. V lost 6 bases and J lost 5; bases outside the gene matches: 9. CDR1 is SGHNT, CDR2 YENEEA, per germline. The CDR3 protein is CASSDGTGVLTGELFL. The CDR3 DNA sequence: TGTGCCAGCAGTGACGGGACAGGGGTATTAACCGGGGAGCTGTTTTTA.

As concerns this clonotype: A much bigger clone sits one base away, suggesting this may be a read error. J is TRBJ2-5 and V is TRBV5-1; possibly TRBD2 for D (5 bases). CDR3 length: 15 residues. Germline CDR1 and CDR2: SGHRS and YFSETQ. Written as DNA, the CDR3 is TGCACCAGCAGCGGTGGCCTAGCAACACAAGAGACCCAGTACTTC. Residues: CTSSGGLATQETQYF.

On this clonotype itself: A much larger clone differs from this one at a single base, so this may be a read error. The J gene is TRBJ2-1, the V gene TRBV20-1, with TRBD1 identical over 11 bases. This CDR3 region has 14 residues. Germline CDR1 and CDR2: DFQATT and SNEGSKA (reference sequence). The CDR3 sequence: CGAPRTGGVYEQFF. The CDR3 coding sequence is TGCGGTGCTCCCAGGACAGGGGGCGTATACGAGCAGTTCTTC.

This clonotype was detected ten times or more. Given a much more abundant clone one base away, this may be a read error. The CDR3 DNA reads as TGTGTCATCAGTGGAACGCAGGGATATCAGCCCCAGCATTTT. Its translation: CVISGTQGYQPQHF. The J gene is TRBJ1-5, the V gene TRBV10-3; TRBD1 is a possible D gene (5 bases). Per the germline V gene, CDR1 is ENHRY and CDR2 is SYGVKD. The CDR3 consists of 14 residues.

As concerns this clonotype: At one end, the junction sequence differs from germline, possibly due to a read error. This chain joins TRBV6-2 or TRBV6-3 and TRBJ1-1; 8 nucleotides match TRBD1. The CDR3 spans 15 residues. Germline CDR1 is MNHEY and CDR2 is SVGEGT. The CDR3 loop is CASSGDRGGYTHAIF. The CDR3 nucleotides are TGTGCCAGCAGTGGTGACAGGGGCGGGTACACTCATGCTATCTTT.

A remark on this clonotype: This CDR3 fails to terminate in the conserved phenylalanine or tryptophan, so it likely reflects a read error. No DNA is shown, since the ends of the CDR3 on it are uncertain; the CDR3 is the one TCRdb lists. The V gene is TRBV5-1, the J gene TRBJ2-1. The V gene's germline CDR1 is SGHRS and CDR2 YFSETQ. The CDR3 is 15 amino acids in total, end residues counted. CDR3 sequence reads: CASSLSGNSYNELFL.

Note on this clonotype: Relative to the germline gene, one junction end is altered; a read error may explain this. The rearrangement links TRBV20-1 to TRBJ2-3; D possibly corresponds to TRBD1 (5 bases). This CDR3 has 13 residues. Per the germline V gene, CDR1 is DFQATT and CDR2 is SNEGSKA (reference sequence). CDR3 nucleotide sequence: TGCAGTGCTAATGTTGACAGCACAGGTACGCAGTATTTT. This translates into CSANVDSTGTQYF.